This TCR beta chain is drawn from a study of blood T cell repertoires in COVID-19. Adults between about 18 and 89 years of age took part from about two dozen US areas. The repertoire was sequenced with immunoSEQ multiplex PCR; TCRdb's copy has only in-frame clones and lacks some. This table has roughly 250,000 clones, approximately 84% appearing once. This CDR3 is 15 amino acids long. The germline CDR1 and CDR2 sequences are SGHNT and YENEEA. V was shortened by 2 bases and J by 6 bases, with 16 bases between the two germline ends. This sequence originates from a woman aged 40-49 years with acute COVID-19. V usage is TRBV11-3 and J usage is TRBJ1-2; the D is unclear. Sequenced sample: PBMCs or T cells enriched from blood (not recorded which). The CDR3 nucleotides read TGTGCCAGCAGCTTATTCAGTGCGGGAGGCGATGGCTACACCTTC. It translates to CASSLFSAGGDGYTF.